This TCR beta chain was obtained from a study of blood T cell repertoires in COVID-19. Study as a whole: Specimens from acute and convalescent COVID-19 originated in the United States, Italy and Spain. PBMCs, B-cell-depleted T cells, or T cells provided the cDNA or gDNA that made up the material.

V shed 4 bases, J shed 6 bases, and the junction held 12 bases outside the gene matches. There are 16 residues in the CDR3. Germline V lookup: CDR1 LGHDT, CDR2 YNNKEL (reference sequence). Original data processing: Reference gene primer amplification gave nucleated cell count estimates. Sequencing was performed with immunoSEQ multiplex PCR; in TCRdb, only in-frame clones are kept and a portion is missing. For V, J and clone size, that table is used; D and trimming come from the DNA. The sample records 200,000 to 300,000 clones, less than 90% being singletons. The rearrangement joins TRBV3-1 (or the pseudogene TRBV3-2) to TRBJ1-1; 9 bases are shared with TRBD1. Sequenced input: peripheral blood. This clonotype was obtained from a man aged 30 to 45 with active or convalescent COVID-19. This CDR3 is CASSPTFDRGSAEAFF. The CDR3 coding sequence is TGTGCCAGCAGCCCAACCTTCGACAGGGGGTCGGCTGAAGCTTTCTTT.